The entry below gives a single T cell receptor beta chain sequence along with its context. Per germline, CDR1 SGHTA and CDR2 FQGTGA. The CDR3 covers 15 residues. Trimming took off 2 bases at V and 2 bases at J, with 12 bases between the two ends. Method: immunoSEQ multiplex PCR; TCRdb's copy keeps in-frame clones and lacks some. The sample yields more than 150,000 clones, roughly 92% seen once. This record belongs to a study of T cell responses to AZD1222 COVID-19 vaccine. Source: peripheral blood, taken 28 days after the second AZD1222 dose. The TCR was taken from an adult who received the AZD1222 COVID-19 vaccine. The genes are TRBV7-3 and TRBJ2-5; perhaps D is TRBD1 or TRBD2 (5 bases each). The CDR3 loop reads CASSLARDLQETQYF. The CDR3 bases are TGTGCCAGCAGCTTAGCCAGGGACCTACAAGAGACCCAGTACTTC.